These 17 T cell receptor beta chains originate from one sample sequenced in a study of regulatory T cells in long-lasting Graves disease. Noted time point: newly diagnosed GD, antithyroid drugs for less than 3 months. Making the TCR library involved RNA that had been extracted from PBMCs. Libraries of TCR beta came from iRepertoire HTBI primers plus Arm-PCR of CDR3 regions. MiXCR, run by TCRdb on the multiplex PCR reads, gives a single entry per CDR3 protein. The data show about 350,000 distinct CDR3 sequences, around 15% seen once. The same data also went into a second study, on T cells in Graves' hyperthyroidism and ophthalmopathy.

Specimen: peripheral blood mononuclear cells (PBMCs), collected at new diagnosis, from a patient treated with antithyroid drugs. The receptor set was obtained from a woman aged 18-29 years with Graves disease.

This chain joins TRBV4-1 and TRBJ1-2, with D perhaps matching TRBD1 (5 bases). This CDR3 region has 15 residues. The V and J ends lost 0 bases and 5 bases respectively, with 13 bases between them. CDR1 is MGHRA, CDR2 YSYEKL, per germline. The CDR3 region has the DNA TGCGCCAGCAGCCAAGATATAGGGGTCGGGTATGGCTACACCTTC. Amino acids: CASSQDIGVGYGYTF.

The sample holds many counts of this clonotype. The chain couples TRBV28 to TRBJ1-1; 9 bases agree with TRBD1. This CDR3 has 14 amino acids. The germline V gene encodes CDR1 MDHEN and CDR2 SYDVKM. The V segment lost 7 bases and the J segment 9 bases; nucleotides outside the gene matches: 12. The CDR3: CASTKTGGHLKAFF. CDR3 nucleotides: TGTGCCAGCACCAAGACAGGGGGTCATCTAAAAGCTTTCTTT. Complete variable domain (other parts from reference TRBV28 and TRBJ1-1): DVKVTQSSRYLVKRTGEKVFLECVQDMDHENMFWYRQDPGLGLRLIYFSYDVKMKEKGDIPEGYSVSREKKERFSLILESASTNQTSMYLCASTKTGGHLKAFFGQGTRLTVV.

This clonotype was recorded many times. The V and J genes are TRBV20-1 and TRBJ2-3, with 8 bases lining up with TRBD2. After removal of 5 bases from V and 8 bases from J, the junction contained 12 bases not matched to a gene. CDR3 length: 14 residues. Germline lookup yields CDR1 DFQATT and CDR2 SNEGSKA (reference sequence). CDR3 region: CSAFKAGEAGTQYF. The CDR3 nucleotides read TGCAGTGCTTTCAAAGCGGGAGAAGCTGGTACGCAGTATTTT.

The sample holds a few counts of this clonotype. It is likely a read error: a sequence one base away is far more abundant. The V gene is TRBV27, the J gene TRBJ2-1; D unresolved. This CDR3 has 11 amino acids. The V end was cut by 5 bases, the J end by 5 bases, with 4 bases between. CDR1 and CDR2 from the germline V gene are MNHEY and SMNVEV (reference sequence). The CDR3 DNA reads as TGTGCCAGCAGTACCAACAATGAGCAGTTCTTC. Amino acids: CASSTNNEQFF.

In its sample, this clonotype was seen a few times. A much larger clone differs by one base, so this may be a read error. The CDR3 coding sequence is TGTGCCAGCAGTTTGGGCGGGGGGGGAAACAATGAGCGGTTCTTC. Its protein product is CASSLGGGGNNERFF. V usage is TRBV27 and J usage is TRBJ2-1, with 9 bases lining up with TRBD2. The germline CDR1 and CDR2 sequences are MNHEY and SMNVEV (reference sequence). The CDR3 totals 15 residues.

This clonotype has ten or more counts. An end of the junction does not agree with germline; a read error may underlie this. This chain connects TRBV5-1 to TRBJ1-1, with TRBD1 as a possible D gene (5 bases). Germline values: CDR1 SGHRS, CDR2 YFSETQ. The CDR3 sequence is 15 residues long. CDR3 sequence reads: CASSSFGGGMTEAFF. In nucleotides, the CDR3 is TGTGCCAGCAGCTCATTCGGGGGGGGGATGACTGAAGCTTTCTTT.

This clonotype occurred once. The chain recombines TRBV11-3 with TRBJ1-2; D remains ambiguous. The germline gives CDR1 SGHNT, CDR2 YENEEA. The germline V and J ends were trimmed by 8 bases and 9 bases, with 19 bases remaining between them. The length of the CDR3 is 13 residues. The CDR3 region has the DNA TGTGCCAGCGCGGGGTCTCTGGCCGCCAGCTACACCTTC. Translated, it gives CASAGSLAASYTF.

The V and J genes are TRBV5-6 and TRBJ1-3; D uncertain. The CDR3 sequence is 15 residues long. The V end was cut by 4 bases, the J end by 0 bases, with 11 bases between. CDR1 SGHDT and CDR2 YYEEEE come from the germline V gene. The CDR3 DNA reads as TGTGCCAGCAGCGAAAAGGCGATCTCTGGAAACACCATATATTTT. Translating it yields CASSEKAISGNTIYF.

The chain employs TRBV2 and TRBJ1-2; a weak D match, TRBD1 (6 bases). CDR3 length: 15 residues. Germline CDR1 and CDR2: SNHLY and FYNNEI. V was pared by 5 bases and J by 2 bases, with 15 bases between. CDR3 nucleotide sequence: TGTGCCAGCAGTTCCGGGTCAGGGGAAAACTATGGCTACACCTTC. Amino acid sequence: CASSSGSGENYGYTF.

This clonotype has only a few counts. This chain joins TRBV5-1 and TRBJ2-1, with a possible D match to TRBD2 (5 bases). This CDR3 is 15 amino acids long. CDR1 SGHRS and CDR2 YFSETQ come from the germline V gene. V lost 3 bases, J lost 5 bases, and 15 bases lay in between. CDR3 nucleotide sequence: TGCGCCAGCAGCTCAGGACTCACCCCCGACAATGAGCAGTTCTTC. Residues: CASSSGLTPDNEQFF.

The sample holds many counts of this clonotype. The chain has TRBV30 and TRBJ2-2, with 7 bases that match TRBD2. The CDR3 has 16 residues. Germline CDR1 GTSNPN, CDR2 SVGIG (reference sequence). J was trimmed by 2 bases and V by 1 base; bases with no gene match: 7. The CDR3 bases are TGTGCCTGGAGTGGCGGGCGGGAGCCCAACACCGGGGAGCTGTTTTTT. It translates to CAWSGGREPNTGELFF.

This clonotype came up a few times. The chain has TRBV5-5 and TRBJ2-1; 11 bases fit TRBD2. The CDR3 consists of 17 residues. The V and J ends lost 4 bases and 3 bases, in that order; junction bases with no gene match: 9. The V gene's germline CDR1 is SGHKS and CDR2 YYEKEE (reference sequence). The CDR3 reads CASSNQGTSGFYNEQFF. The DNA for the CDR3 is TGTGCCAGCAGCAATCAAGGGACTAGCGGATTCTACAATGAGCAGTTCTTC.

This clonotype was counted only a few times. The chain couples TRBV5-4 to TRBJ1-3; D not resolved. This CDR3 has 15 amino acids. V was cut by 4 bases and J by 2 bases, with 13 bases left in between. Looked up from germline, CDR1 is SGHNT and CDR2 is YYREEE (reference sequence). CDR3 nucleotide sequence: TGTGCCAGCAGCGTTGACGCCAACACTGGAAACACCATATATTTT. It is translated as CASSVDANTGNTIYF.

This clonotype was observed a few times. The genes are TRBV13 and TRBJ2-2; D is possibly TRBD2 (5 bases). The CDR3 is made up of 15 amino acids. Germline V lookup: CDR1 PRHDT, CDR2 FYEKMQ (reference sequence). The V end lost 1 base, the J end lost 4 bases, and 10 bases lay between the germline ends. The CDR3 sequence: CASSLVDAGTGELFF. The CDR3 DNA is TGTGCCAGCAGCTTAGTGGATGCGGGCACCGGGGAGCTGTTTTTT.

This clonotype was seen more than once but under ten times. The chain recombines TRBV4-2 with TRBJ2-3; TRBD2 is a possible D gene (5 bases). Germline CDR1 is LGHNA and CDR2 is YNFKEQ. The CDR3 consists of 16 residues. Deletions cut 4 bases from V and 3 bases from J, with 17 bases between. The CDR3 DNA reads as TGTGCCAGCAGCCTAGTGAGGCAAACGGGAACAGATACGCAGTATTTT. It specifies CASSLVRQTGTDTQYF.

This clonotype was detected a few times. Just one base apart from a much larger clone, this may be a read error. The chain has TRBV7-2 and TRBJ1-1; D remains unclear. The CDR3 has 15 amino acids. CDR1 and CDR2 (germline): SGHTA, FQGNSA. This chain's CDR3 is CAGSPLVGLHTEAFF. In DNA, the CDR3 is TGTGCCGGCAGCCCCCTTGTTGGGTTGCACACTGAAGCTTTCTTT.

V and J are TRBV10-3 and TRBJ2-7; TRBD1 matches 9 bases. The CDR3 has 14 residues. Germline CDR1 and CDR2: ENHRY and SYGVKD. The trim removed 4 bases at V and 3 bases at J, leaving 4 bases unmatched. DNA of the CDR3: TGTGCCATCAGTGGAAGGACAGGGGACTACGAGCAGTACTTC. Residues: CAISGRTGDYEQYF.